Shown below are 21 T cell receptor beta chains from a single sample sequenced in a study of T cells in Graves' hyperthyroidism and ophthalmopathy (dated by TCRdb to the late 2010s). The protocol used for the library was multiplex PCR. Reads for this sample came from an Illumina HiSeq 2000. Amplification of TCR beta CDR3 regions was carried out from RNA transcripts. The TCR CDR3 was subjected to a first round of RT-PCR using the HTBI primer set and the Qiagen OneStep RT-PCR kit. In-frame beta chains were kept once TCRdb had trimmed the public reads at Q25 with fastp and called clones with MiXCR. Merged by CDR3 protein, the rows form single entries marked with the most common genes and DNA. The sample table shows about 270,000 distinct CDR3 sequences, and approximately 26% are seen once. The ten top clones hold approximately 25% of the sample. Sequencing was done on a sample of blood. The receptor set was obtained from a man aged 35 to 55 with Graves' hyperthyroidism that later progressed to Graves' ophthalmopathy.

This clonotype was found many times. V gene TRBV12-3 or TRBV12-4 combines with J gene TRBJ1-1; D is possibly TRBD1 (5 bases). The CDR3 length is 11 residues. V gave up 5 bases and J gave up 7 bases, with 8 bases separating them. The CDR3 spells CASSRRGEAFF. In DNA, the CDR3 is TGTGCCAGCAGTCGTAGGGGTGAAGCTTTCTTT.

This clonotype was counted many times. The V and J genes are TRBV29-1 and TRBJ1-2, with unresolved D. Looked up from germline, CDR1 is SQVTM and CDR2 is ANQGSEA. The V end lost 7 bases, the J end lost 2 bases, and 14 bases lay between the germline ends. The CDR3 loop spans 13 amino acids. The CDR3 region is CSAGTNKNYGYTF. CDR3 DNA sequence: TGCAGCGCCGGAACTAACAAGAACTATGGCTACACCTTC. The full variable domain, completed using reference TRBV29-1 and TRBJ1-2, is SAVISQKPSRDICQRGTSLTIQCQVDSQVTMMFWYRQQPGQSLTLIATANQGSEATYESGFVIDKFPISRPNLTFSTLTVSNMSPEDSSIYLCSAGTNKNYGYTFGSGTRLTVV.

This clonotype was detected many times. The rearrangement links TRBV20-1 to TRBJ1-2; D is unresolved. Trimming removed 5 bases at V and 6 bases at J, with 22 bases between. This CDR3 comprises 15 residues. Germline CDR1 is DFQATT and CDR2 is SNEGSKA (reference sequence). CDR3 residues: CSAPDPKSGVDGYTF. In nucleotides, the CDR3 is TGCAGTGCTCCGGACCCGAAATCCGGGGTAGATGGCTACACCTTC.

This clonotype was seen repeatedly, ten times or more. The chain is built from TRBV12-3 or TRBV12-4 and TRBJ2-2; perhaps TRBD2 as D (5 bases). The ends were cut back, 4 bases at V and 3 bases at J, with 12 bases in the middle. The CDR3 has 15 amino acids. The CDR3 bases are TGTGCCAGCAGTTCCCTGATTAGCGACACCGGGGAGCTGTTTTTT. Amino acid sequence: CASSSLISDTGELFF.

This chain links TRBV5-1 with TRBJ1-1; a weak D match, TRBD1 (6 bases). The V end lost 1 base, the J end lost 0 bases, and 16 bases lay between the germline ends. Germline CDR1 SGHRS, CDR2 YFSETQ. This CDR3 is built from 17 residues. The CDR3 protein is CASSLIFEGQLNTEAFF. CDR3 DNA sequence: TGCGCCAGCAGCTTGATCTTCGAGGGACAACTGAACACTGAAGCTTTCTTT.

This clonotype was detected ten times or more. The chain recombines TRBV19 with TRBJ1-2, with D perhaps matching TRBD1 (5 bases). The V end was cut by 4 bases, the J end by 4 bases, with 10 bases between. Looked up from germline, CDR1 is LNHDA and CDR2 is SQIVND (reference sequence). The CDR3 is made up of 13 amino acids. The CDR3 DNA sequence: TGTGCCAGTAGTAGACAGCACCCCTATGGCTACACCTTC. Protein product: CASSRQHPYGYTF.

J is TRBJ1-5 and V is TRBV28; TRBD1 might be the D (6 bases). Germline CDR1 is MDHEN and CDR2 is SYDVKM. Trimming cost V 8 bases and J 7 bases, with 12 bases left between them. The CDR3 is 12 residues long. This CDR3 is CASGLRGQPQHF. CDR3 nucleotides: TGTGCCAGCGGACTCAGGGGACAGCCCCAGCATTTT.

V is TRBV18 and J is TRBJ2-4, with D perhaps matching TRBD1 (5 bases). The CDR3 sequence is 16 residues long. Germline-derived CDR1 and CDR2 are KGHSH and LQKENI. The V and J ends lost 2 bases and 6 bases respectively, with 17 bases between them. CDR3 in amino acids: CASSPIFTRGLNIQYF. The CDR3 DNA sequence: TGTGCCAGCTCACCAATATTCACAAGGGGCCTAAACATTCAGTACTTC.

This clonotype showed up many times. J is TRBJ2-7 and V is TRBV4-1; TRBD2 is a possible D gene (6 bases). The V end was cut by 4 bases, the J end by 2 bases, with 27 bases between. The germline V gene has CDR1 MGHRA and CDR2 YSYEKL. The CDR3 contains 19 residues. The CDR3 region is CASSPSPAAGGGGAYEQYF. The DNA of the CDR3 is TGCGCCAGCAGCCCATCTCCCGCGGCAGGCGGTGGAGGGGCCTACGAGCAGTACTTC.

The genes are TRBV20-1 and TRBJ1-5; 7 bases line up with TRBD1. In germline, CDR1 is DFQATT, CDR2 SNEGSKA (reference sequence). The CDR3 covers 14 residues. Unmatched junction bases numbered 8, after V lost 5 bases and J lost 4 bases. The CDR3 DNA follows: TGCAGTGCTCGTCGACAGGGTCGAAATCAGCCCCAGCATTTT. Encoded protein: CSARRQGRNQPQHF.

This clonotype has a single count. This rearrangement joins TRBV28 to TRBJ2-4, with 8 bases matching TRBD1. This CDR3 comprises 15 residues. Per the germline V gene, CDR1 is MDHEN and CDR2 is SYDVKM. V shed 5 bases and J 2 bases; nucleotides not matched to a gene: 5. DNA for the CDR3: TGTGCCAGCAGTCAACAGGGGGTAACCAAAAACATTCAGTACTTC. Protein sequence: CASSQQGVTKNIQYF.

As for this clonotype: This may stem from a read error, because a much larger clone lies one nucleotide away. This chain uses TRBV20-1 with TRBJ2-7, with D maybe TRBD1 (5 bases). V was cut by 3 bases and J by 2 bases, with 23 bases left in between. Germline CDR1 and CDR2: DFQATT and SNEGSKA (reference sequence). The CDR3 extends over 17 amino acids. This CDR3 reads CSARIRTGPGNPYEQYF. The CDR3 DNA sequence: TGCAGTGCTAGGATTAGAACCGGGCCAGGGAACCCCTACGAGCAGTACTTC.

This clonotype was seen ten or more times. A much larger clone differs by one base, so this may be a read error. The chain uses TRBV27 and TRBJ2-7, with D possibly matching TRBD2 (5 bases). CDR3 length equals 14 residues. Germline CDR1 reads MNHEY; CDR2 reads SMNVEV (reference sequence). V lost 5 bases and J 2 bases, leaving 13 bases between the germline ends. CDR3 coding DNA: TGTGCCAGCAGTCGGGCAGGACTTGCCTACGAGCAGTACTTC. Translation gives CASSRAGLAYEQYF.

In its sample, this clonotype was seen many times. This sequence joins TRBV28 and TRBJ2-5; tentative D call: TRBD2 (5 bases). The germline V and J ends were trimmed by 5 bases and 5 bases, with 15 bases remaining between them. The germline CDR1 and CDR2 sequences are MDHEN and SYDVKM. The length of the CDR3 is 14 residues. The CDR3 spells CASSPNSRGETQYF. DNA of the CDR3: TGTGCCAGCAGTCCAAACTCCCGAGGGGAGACCCAGTACTTC.

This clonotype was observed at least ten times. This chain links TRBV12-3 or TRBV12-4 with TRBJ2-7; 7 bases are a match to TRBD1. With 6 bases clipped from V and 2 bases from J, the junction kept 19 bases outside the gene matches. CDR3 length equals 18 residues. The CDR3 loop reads CASSPSWGQQTKTYEQYF. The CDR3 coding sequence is TGTGCCAGCAGCCCCTCGTGGGGACAGCAGACTAAGACCTACGAGCAGTACTTC.

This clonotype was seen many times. The DNA for the CDR3 is TGCAGCGTTGAAGATCCGGCTAGCGGTACCTACGAGCAGTACTTC. Translating it yields CSVEDPASGTYEQYF. The V call is TRBV29-1, the J call TRBJ2-7; 7 bases are a match to TRBD2. CDR3 length equals 15 residues. V lost 0 bases and J lost 2; bases outside the gene matches: 7. CDR1 is SQVTM and CDR2 is ANQGSEA in the germline V gene.

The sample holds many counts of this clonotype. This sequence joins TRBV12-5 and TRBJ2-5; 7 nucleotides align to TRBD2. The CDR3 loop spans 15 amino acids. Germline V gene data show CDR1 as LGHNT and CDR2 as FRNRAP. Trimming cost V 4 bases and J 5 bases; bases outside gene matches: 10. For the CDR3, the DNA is TGTGCTAGTGGTTCTGAGGCGGGAGCTCTGGAGACCCAGTACTTC. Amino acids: CASGSEAGALETQYF.

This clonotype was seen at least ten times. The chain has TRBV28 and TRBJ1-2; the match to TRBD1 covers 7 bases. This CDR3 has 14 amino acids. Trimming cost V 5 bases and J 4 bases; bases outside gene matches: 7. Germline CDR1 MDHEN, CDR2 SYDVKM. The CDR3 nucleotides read TGTGCCAGCAGTACCCGGACAGGCCCCTATGGCTACACCTTC. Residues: CASSTRTGPYGYTF.

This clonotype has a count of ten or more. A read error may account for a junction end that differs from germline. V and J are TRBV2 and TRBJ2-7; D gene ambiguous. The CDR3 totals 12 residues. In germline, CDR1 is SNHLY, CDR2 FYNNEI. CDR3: CASREEDYEQYF. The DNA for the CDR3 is TGTGCCAGCAGGGAAGAAGATTACGAGCAGTACTTC. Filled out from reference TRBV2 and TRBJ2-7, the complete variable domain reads EPEVTQTPSHQVTQMGQEVILRCVPISNHLYFYWYRQILGQKVEFLVSFYNNEISEKSEIFDDQFSVERPDGSNFTLKIRSTKLEDSAMYFCASREEDYEQYFGPGTRLTVT.

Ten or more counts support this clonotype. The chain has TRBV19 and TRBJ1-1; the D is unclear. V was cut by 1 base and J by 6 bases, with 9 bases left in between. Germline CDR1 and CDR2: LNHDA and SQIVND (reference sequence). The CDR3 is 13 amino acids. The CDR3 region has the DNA TGTGCCAGTAGTATAGGTAGAGCCGCTGAAGCTTTCTTT. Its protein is CASSIGRAAEAFF.

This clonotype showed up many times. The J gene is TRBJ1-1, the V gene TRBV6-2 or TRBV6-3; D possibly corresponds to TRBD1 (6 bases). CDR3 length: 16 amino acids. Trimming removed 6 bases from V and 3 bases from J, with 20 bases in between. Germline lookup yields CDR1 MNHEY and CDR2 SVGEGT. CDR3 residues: CASRHWNQGLHTEAFF. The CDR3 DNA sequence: TGTGCCAGCAGGCACTGGAACCAGGGGCTGCACACTGAAGCTTTCTTT.